This T cell receptor (beta chain) was profiled in a study of early T cells in non-severe SARS-CoV-2 infection. This clonotype was seen ten or more times. The CDR3 runs 16 residues. V shed 3 bases and J shed 8 bases, with 18 bases lying between them. In germline, CDR1 is KGHDR, CDR2 SFDVKD. MiXCR, run by TCRdb on the 5' RACE reads, gives a single entry per CDR3 protein. The table records roughly 60,000 distinct CDR3 sequences, around 6.6% of them present only once. The receptor's source is an adult who was a healthcare worker with PCR-confirmed SARS-CoV-2 infection or an uninfected control (not recorded which). This specimen consisted of whole blood, obtained at baseline. The rearrangement links TRBV24-1 to TRBJ1-4, with D possibly matching TRBD1 (6 bases). CDR3 sequence: CATSDAQGTLKEKLFF. The CDR3 nucleotides are TGTGCCACCAGTGATGCCCAGGGGACCTTGAAGGAAAAACTGTTTTTT.